Below, 21 T cell receptor beta chains from the same sample are listed, as sequenced in a study of cytotoxic CD8 clonotypes in ibrutinib-treated CLL. This table comes from immunoSEQ multiplex PCR, and its TCRdb copy is limited to in-frame clones, with some not included. The profile shows approximately 140,000 clones, roughly 90% of them singletons. Sequences were derived from PBMCs, sampled after 12 months of ibrutinib treatment. The receptors derive from a human donor with chronic lymphocytic leukemia.

The J gene is TRBJ1-3, the V gene TRBV2; D ambiguous. Trimming removed 7 bases at V and 1 base at J, with 8 bases between. From germline, CDR1 is SNHLY and CDR2 FYNNEI. The CDR3 has 13 amino acids. The CDR3 DNA sequence: TGTGCCAGCACCTACAGATCTGGAAACACCATATATTTT. It specifies CASTYRSGNTIYF.

J is TRBJ2-5 and V is TRBV30; D remains unclear. Trimming removed 3 bases from V and 5 bases from J, with 10 bases in between. This CDR3 comprises 12 residues. Germline CDR1 is GTSNPN and CDR2 is SVGIG (reference sequence). In DNA, the CDR3 is TGTGCCTGGAGAGGCAGCACCGAGACCCAGTACTTC. This translates into CAWRGSTETQYF.

This chain uses TRBV28 with TRBJ2-7, with D perhaps TRBD2 (5 bases). The germline gives CDR1 MDHEN, CDR2 SYDVKM. V was pared by 4 bases and J by 2 bases, with 18 bases between. This CDR3 region has 16 residues. CDR3 bases: TGTGCCAGCAGTTCCCCCGAGGGAAAGGCCCCCTACGAGCAGTACTTC. Translating gives CASSSPEGKAPYEQYF. Based on the CDR3 plus reference TRBV28 and TRBJ2-7, the full variable domain is DVKVTQSSRYLVKRTGEKVFLECVQDMDHENMFWYRQDPGLGLRLIYFSYDVKMKEKGDIPEGYSVSREKKERFSLILESASTNQTSMYLCASSSPEGKAPYEQYFGPGTRLTVT.

The J gene is TRBJ2-2, the V gene TRBV6-1; D unclear. The germline V gene encodes CDR1 MNHNS and CDR2 SASEGT. V dropped 3 bases and J dropped 5 bases, with 13 bases sitting between them. CDR3 length: 15 residues. DNA of the CDR3: TGTGCCAGCAGTGATCTGTTAGGGCGGACCGGGGAGCTGTTTTTT. Protein: CASSDLLGRTGELFF.

The chain employs TRBV14 and TRBJ2-7; TRBD2 is a possible D gene (6 bases). This CDR3 spans 15 amino acids. Deletions cut 5 bases from V and 2 bases from J, with 16 bases between. Germline V gene lookup returns CDR1 SGHDN and CDR2 FVKESK. The CDR3 DNA reads TGTGCCAGCAGCTCCGGGACTCCAGGGCCCTACGAGCAGTACTTC. It specifies CASSSGTPGPYEQYF.

The V and J genes are TRBV2 and TRBJ1-5; D might be TRBD1 (6 bases). CDR1 and CDR2 from the germline V gene are SNHLY and FYNNEI. V shed 11 bases and J shed 3 bases, with 11 bases lying between them. The CDR3 contains 12 residues. The CDR3 DNA follows: TGTGCCGGGGGCGCGCCCAATCAGCCCCAGCATTTT. This encodes CAGGAPNQPQHF.

V usage is TRBV21-1 and J usage is TRBJ2-7; the table assigns TRBD2, which was not confirmed against the DNA. TRBV21-1 is reported as a pseudogene. CDR3 length equals 19 residues. CDR3 nucleotide sequence: TGTGCCAGGAGCAACTCCCTGGCACTTGGGAGTACGGCCTCCTACGAGCAGTACTTC. It specifies CARSNSLALGSTASYEQYF.

The J gene is TRBJ1-2, the V gene TRBV19; TRBD1 might be the D (6 bases). The CDR3 spans 15 residues. From germline, CDR1 is LNHDA and CDR2 SQIVND (reference sequence). Trimming cost V 3 bases and J 4 bases, with 15 bases left between them. The CDR3 sequence: CASSIPLQGTYGYTF. The DNA of the CDR3 is TGTGCCAGTAGTATCCCACTGCAGGGGACCTATGGCTACACCTTC.

This chain joins TRBV7-8 and TRBJ2-4; D is unresolved. CDR3 length: 16 amino acids. Germline V gives CDR1 SGHVS, CDR2 FQNEAQ. The germline V and J ends were trimmed by 3 bases and 0 bases, with 12 bases remaining between them. The DNA of the CDR3 is TGTGCCAGCAGCTTGGGTGACAAAGTAGCCAAAAACATTCAGTACTTC. This encodes CASSLGDKVAKNIQYF. The variable domain in full, with the rest retrieved from reference TRBV7-8 and TRBJ2-4, is GAGVSQSPRYKVAKRGQDVALRCDPISGHVSLFWYQQALGQGPEFLTYFQNEAQLDKSGLPSDRFFAERPEGSVSTLKIQRTQQEDSAVYLCASSLGDKVAKNIQYFGAGTRLSVL.

The rearrangement links TRBV4-1 to TRBJ1-4; unclear D gene. Germline values: CDR1 MGHRA, CDR2 YSYEKL. The V and J ends lost 4 bases and 5 bases respectively, with 11 bases between them. This CDR3 region has 14 residues. CDR3 loop: CASSPDGWNEKLFF. The CDR3 DNA follows: TGCGCCAGCAGCCCGGACGGATGGAATGAAAAACTGTTTTTT.

The chain links TRBV5-4 to TRBJ2-6; D remains ambiguous. The germline V gene encodes CDR1 SGHNT and CDR2 YYREEE (reference sequence). This CDR3 is built from 15 residues. V shed 4 bases and J shed 1 base, with 9 bases lying between them. The CDR3: CASSERFSGANVLTF. The CDR3 DNA is TGTGCCAGCAGCGAAAGGTTTTCTGGGGCCAACGTCCTGACTTTC.

This clone was observed once. The V and J genes are TRBV10-3 and TRBJ2-3; no definite D call. The germline gives CDR1 ENHRY, CDR2 SYGVKD. CDR3 length equals 15 residues. V lost 3 bases to trimming and J lost 0 bases, with 10 bases between them. CDR3 sequence reads: CAISDSTVSTDTQYF. Here the CDR3 DNA reads TGTGCCATCAGTGACAGTACAGTCAGCACAGATACGCAGTATTTT.

This clone is a singleton in its sample. The rearrangement links TRBV19 to TRBJ2-1; 10 nucleotides match TRBD1. Germline values: CDR1 LNHDA, CDR2 SQIVND (reference sequence). The V segment lost 1 base and the J segment 9 bases; nucleotides outside the gene matches: 6. This CDR3 is 15 amino acids long. CDR3 DNA: TGTGCCAGTAGTATAGGGGACAGGGGATTTTCTGAGCAGTTCTTC. As protein: CASSIGDRGFSEQFF. The full variable domain, rest sourced from reference TRBV19 and TRBJ2-1, is DGGITQSPKYLFRKEGQNVTLSCEQNLNHDAMYWYRQDPGQGLRLIYYSQIVNDFQKGDIAEGYSVSREKKESFPLTVTSAQKNPTAFYLCASSIGDRGFSEQFFGPGTRLTVL.

This clone has only one observation. The J gene is TRBJ2-5, the V gene TRBV6-5; D possibly corresponds to TRBD1 (5 bases). V shed 5 bases and J shed 2 bases, with 9 bases lying between them. CDR3 length: 13 residues. The germline CDR1 and CDR2 sequences are MNHEY and SVGAGI. CDR3 in amino acids: CASSPREQETQYF. CDR3 nucleotide sequence: TGTGCCAGCAGTCCCAGGGAACAAGAGACCCAGTACTTC.

This sequence joins TRBV5-4 and TRBJ2-7; 9 positions agree with TRBD1. Per the germline V gene, CDR1 is SGHNT and CDR2 is YYREEE (reference sequence). The ends lost 2 bases at V and 5 bases at J; junction bases unmatched: 8. This CDR3 has 15 residues. The CDR3 coding sequence is TGTGCCAGCAGCTTCGTACAGGGGGCATCTGACGAGCAGTACTTC. It yields the protein CASSFVQGASDEQYF. The whole variable domain, filled in from reference TRBV5-4 and TRBJ2-7, reads ETGVTQSPTHLIKTRGQQVTLRCSSQSGHNTVSWYQQALGQGPQFIFQYYREEENGRGNFPPRFSGLQFPNYSSELNVNALELDDSALYLCASSFVQGASDEQYFGPGTRLTVT.

V is TRBV5-1 and J is TRBJ2-1; 12 bases align to TRBD2. The junction had 6 bases not matched to a gene; V was cut back by 2 bases and J by 9 bases. Germline-derived CDR1 and CDR2 are SGHRS and YFSETQ. The CDR3 spans 15 residues. CDR3 sequence: CASSFLAGGPGEQFF. The CDR3 DNA sequence: TGCGCCAGCAGCTTCCTAGCGGGAGGGCCTGGTGAGCAGTTCTTC. The full variable domain, with the rest looked up from reference TRBV5-1 and TRBJ2-1, is KAGVTQTPRYLIKTRGQQVTLSCSPISGHRSVSWYQQTPGQGLQFLFEYFSETQRNKGNFPGRFSGRQFSNSRSEMNVSTLELGDSALYLCASSFLAGGPGEQFFGPGTRLTVL.

The chain employs TRBV6-6 and TRBJ1-3; 7 nucleotides align to TRBD1. This CDR3 has 16 amino acids. With V trimmed by 6 bases and J by 2 bases, 10 bases remained unmatched. Germline CDR1 MNHNY, CDR2 SVGAGI (reference sequence). CDR3 region: CASRSHLGTAGNTIYF. The CDR3 DNA reads TGTGCCAGCAGGTCCCACTTAGGGACAGCTGGAAACACCATATATTTT.

The V call is TRBV6-6, the J call TRBJ2-1, with TRBD2 matching over 8 bases. Germline V lookup: CDR1 MNHNY, CDR2 SVGAGI (reference sequence). Trimming cost V 6 bases and J 3 bases; bases outside gene matches: 10. The CDR3 extends over 16 amino acids. The chain's CDR3 is CASRFKREPFYNEQFF. For the CDR3, the DNA is TGTGCCAGCAGATTTAAGCGGGAGCCCTTCTACAATGAGCAGTTCTTC.

The rearrangement links TRBV27 to TRBJ2-1; 9 positions match TRBD2. Trimming removed 7 bases from V and 6 bases from J; junction bases left unmatched: 13. Germline-derived CDR1 and CDR2 are MNHEY and SMNVEV (reference sequence). The CDR3 consists of 16 residues. The CDR3 loop is CASNRLSSGSSNEQFF. The CDR3 DNA sequence: TGTGCCAGCAATAGACTTAGTAGCGGGAGCAGCAATGAGCAGTTCTTC.

This sequence joins TRBV7-9 and TRBJ1-3; D is perhaps TRBD1 (5 bases). CDR3 length equals 16 residues. Germline lookup yields CDR1 SEHNR and CDR2 FQNEAQ (reference sequence). The V gene lost 5 bases and the J gene lost 0 bases, with 14 bases spanning the gap. This CDR3 is CASSPERGDSGNTIYF. CDR3 bases: TGTGCCAGCAGCCCAGAAAGGGGAGACTCTGGAAACACCATATATTTT.

The chain joins TRBV9 to TRBJ2-1; no clear D gene. Germline loops: CDR1 SGDLS, CDR2 YYNGEE. With 0 bases removed from V and 10 bases from J, the gap between germline ends came to 11 bases. The CDR3 is 13 residues long. The CDR3 nucleotides read TGTGCCAGCAGCGTAGCTGGGATAGAGGAGCAGTTCTTC. Protein: CASSVAGIEEQFF.